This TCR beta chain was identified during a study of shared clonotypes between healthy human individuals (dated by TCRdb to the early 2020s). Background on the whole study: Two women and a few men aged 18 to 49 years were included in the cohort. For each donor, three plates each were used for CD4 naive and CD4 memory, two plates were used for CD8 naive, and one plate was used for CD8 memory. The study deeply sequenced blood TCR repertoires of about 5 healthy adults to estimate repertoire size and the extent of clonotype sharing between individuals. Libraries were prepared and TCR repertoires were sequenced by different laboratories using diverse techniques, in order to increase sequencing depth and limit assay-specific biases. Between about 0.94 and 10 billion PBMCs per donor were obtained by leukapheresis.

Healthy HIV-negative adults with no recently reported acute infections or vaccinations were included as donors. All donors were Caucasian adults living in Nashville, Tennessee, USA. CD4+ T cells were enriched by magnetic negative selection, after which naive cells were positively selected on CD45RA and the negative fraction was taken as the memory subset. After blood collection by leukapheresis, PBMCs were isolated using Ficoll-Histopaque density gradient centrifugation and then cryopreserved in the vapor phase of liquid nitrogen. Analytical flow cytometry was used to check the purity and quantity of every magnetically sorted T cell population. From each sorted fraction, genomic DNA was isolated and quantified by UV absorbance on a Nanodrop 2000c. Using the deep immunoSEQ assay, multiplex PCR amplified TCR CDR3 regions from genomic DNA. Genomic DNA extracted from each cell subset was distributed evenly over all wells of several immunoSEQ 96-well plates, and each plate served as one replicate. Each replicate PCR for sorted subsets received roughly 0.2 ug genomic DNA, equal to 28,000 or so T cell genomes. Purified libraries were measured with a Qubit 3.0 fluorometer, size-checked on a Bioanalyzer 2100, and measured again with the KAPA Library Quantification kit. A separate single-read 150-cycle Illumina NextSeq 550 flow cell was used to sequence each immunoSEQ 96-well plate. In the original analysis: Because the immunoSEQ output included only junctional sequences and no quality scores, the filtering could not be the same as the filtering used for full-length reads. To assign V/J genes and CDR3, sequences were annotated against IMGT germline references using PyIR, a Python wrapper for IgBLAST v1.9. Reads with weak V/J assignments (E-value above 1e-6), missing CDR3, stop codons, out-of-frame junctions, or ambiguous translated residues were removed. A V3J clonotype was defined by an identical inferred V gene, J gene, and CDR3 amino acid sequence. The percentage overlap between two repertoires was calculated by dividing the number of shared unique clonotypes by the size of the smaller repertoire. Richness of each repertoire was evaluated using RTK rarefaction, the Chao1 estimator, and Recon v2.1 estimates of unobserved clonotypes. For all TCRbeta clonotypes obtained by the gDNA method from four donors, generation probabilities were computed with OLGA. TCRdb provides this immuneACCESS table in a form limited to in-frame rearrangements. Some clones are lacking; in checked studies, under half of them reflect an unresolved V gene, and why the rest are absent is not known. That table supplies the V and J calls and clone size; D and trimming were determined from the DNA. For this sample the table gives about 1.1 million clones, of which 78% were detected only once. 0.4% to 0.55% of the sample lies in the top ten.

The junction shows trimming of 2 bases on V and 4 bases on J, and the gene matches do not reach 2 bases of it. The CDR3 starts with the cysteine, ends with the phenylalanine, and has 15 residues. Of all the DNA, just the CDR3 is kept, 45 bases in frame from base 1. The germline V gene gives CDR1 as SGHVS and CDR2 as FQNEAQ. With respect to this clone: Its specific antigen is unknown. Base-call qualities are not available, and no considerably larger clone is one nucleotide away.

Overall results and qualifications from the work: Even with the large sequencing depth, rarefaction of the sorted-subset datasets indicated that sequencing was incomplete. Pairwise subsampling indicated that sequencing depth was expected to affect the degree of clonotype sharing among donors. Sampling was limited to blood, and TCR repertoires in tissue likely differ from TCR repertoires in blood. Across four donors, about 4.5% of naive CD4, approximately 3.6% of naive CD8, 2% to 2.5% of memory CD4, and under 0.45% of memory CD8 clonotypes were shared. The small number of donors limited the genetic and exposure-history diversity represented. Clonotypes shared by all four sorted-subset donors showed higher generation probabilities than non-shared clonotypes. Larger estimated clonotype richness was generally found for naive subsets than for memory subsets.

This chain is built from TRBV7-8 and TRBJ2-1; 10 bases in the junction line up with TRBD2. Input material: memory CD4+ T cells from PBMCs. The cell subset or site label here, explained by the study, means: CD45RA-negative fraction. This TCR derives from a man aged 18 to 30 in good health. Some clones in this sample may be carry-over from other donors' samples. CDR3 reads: CASSLSSGGYNEQFF. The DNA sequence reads TGTGCCAGCAGCTTATCTAGCGGGGGTTACAATGAGCAGTTCTTC.